This paragraph reports one TCR beta chain. Construction of the TCRbeta library involved unique molecular identifiers. TCRdb reprocessed the PCR reads via MiXCR and lists one record per CDR3 protein. The table records approximately 91,000 distinct CDR3 sequences, 7% to 10% of them present only once. This record belongs to a study of T-cell reconstitution after alpha-beta-depleted transplantation in children. The source of this sequence is a human donor who donated a stem cell graft to a child with congenital amegakaryocytic thrombocytopenia. Sequencing was performed on PBMCs from the stem cell graft donor, taken from the stem cell graft.

This CDR3 is CSAASSGGKRELFF. For the CDR3, the DNA is TGCAGTGCGGCATCTAGCGGGGGGAAGCGGGAGCTGTTTTTT. This rearrangement joins TRBV20-1 to TRBJ2-2; 11 bases are a match to TRBD2. The germline gives CDR1 DFQATT, CDR2 SNEGSKA (reference sequence). The CDR3 is 14 residues long. Trimming took 6 bases from V and 9 from J; bases not matched to a gene: 9.